The 5 T cell receptor beta chains below all came from one sample that was sequenced in a study of cytomegalovirus exposure and HLA in healthy donors. PCR primers comprised 60 Vbeta and 13 Jbeta primers. Data came from immunoSEQ multiplex PCR; TCRdb stores just in-frame clones and leaves some out. Of 150,000 or so clones listed, less than 85% are singletons. Sequencing used PBMCs. Every receptor here comes from a woman aged 55 to 70 in good health and CMV-seropositive.

The rearrangement links TRBV10-3 to TRBJ1-1; 9 nucleotides agree with TRBD1. Germline CDR1 is ENHRY and CDR2 is SYGVKD. CDR3 size: 14 residues. Trimming at V came to 5 bases and at J to 3 bases, leaving 4 bases not matched to a gene. The CDR3 sequence: CAISNRGQDTEAFF. Here the CDR3 DNA reads TGTGCCATCAGTAACAGGGGGCAGGACACTGAAGCTTTCTTT.

The V call is TRBV7-2, the J call TRBJ2-5; D may be TRBD1 (7 bases). This CDR3 contains 13 residues. Trimming removed 3 bases from V and 3 bases from J, with 8 bases in between. Per the germline V gene, CDR1 is SGHTA and CDR2 is FQGNSA. In DNA, the CDR3 is TGTGCCAGCAGCTTCAGGGGGGAAGAGACCCAGTACTTC. Translated, it gives CASSFRGEETQYF.

The chain carries TRBV18 and TRBJ1-1, with TRBD1 identical over 8 bases. The CDR3 is 16 amino acids. After removal of 2 bases from V and 5 bases from J, the junction contained 10 bases not matched to a gene. CDR1 is KGHSH, CDR2 LQKENI, per germline. The CDR3 sequence: CASSPLGTGVGTEAFF. CDR3 DNA sequence: TGTGCCAGCTCACCATTGGGGACAGGCGTAGGTACTGAAGCTTTCTTT.

This clone was seen a few times. The V and J genes are TRBV4-1 and TRBJ1-5; 7 bases align to TRBD1. The CDR3 has 14 residues. Germline CDR1 MGHRA, CDR2 YSYEKL. J gave up 2 bases and V 4 bases, and 2 bases lay outside the gene matches. The CDR3, as DNA: TGCGCCAGCAGCCCAGGACAGGGCAATCAGCCCCAGCATTTT. This encodes CASSPGQGNQPQHF.

CDR3 loop: CASSLAGPLPYEQYF. As DNA, the CDR3 is TGTGCCAGCAGTCTAGCGGGACCACTTCCCTACGAGCAGTACTTC. The chain couples TRBV28 to TRBJ2-7, with TRBD2 matching 9 bases. Germline CDR1 reads MDHEN; CDR2 reads SYDVKM. The CDR3 loop spans 15 amino acids. V shed 5 bases and J 2 bases; nucleotides not matched to a gene: 7. Variable domain in full (rest from reference TRBV28 and TRBJ2-7): DVKVTQSSRYLVKRTGEKVFLECVQDMDHENMFWYRQDPGLGLRLIYFSYDVKMKEKGDIPEGYSVSREKKERFSLILESASTNQTSMYLCASSLAGPLPYEQYFGPGTRLTVT.